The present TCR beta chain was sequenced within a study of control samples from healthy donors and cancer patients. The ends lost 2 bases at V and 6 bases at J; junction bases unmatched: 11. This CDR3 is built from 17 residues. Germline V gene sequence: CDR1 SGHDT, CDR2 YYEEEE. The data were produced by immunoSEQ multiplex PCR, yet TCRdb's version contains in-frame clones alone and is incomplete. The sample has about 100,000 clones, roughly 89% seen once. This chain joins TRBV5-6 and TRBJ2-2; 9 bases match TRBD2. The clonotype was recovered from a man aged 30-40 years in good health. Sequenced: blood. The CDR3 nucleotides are TGTGCCAGCAGCTTTCTCGGACTAGCGCCAGGGGCCGGGGAGCTGTTTTTT. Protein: CASSFLGLAPGAGELFF.